This T cell receptor (beta chain) derives from a study of long-term antiretroviral therapy in people with HIV. Investigators performed immunoSEQ version v3.0 at survey level. Sequencing was performed with immunoSEQ multiplex PCR; in TCRdb, only in-frame clones are kept and a portion is missing. The sample carries around 13,000 clones, about 87% recorded once. Between the trimmed V and J ends, which lost 0 bases and 3 bases, there was a span of 12 bases. CDR1 is LNHNV and CDR2 is YYDKDF in the germline V gene (reference sequence). The CDR3 loop spans 15 amino acids. From each donor, at least one pre-ART PBMC sample and at least two post-ART PBMC samples were obtained. United States facilities provided treatment to all participants with HIV. Study-wide points: Blood obtained between 2004 and 2017 may reflect older ART regimens. It was not possible to obtain data on ART adherence, viral resistance or therapy changes.

Concerning this clone: What it binds is unknown.

The input for sequencing was unsorted PBMCs, taken 2.1 years after starting antiretroviral therapy. The V gene is TRBV15, the J gene TRBJ2-7, with TRBD2 as a possible D gene (6 bases). The origin of this receptor is a woman in her forties with HIV. DNA of the CDR3: TGTGCCACCAGCAGAGATAAGGACTACCTCTACGAGCAGTACTTC. Amino acids: CATSRDKDYLYEQYF.